This TCR beta chain was sequenced for a study of identical twins. The study's findings and limits: Cord blood's abundant beta clonotypes had fewer insertions, unlike memory repertoires.

Comments on this clonotype: Its antigen remains unidentified.

This CDR3 contains 14 residues. The germline CDR1 and CDR2 sequences are SGHRS and YFSETQ. Trimming shortened V by 0 bases and J by 3 bases, and 9 bases separated the two germline ends. Addition of a universal primer site occurred through template switching, and cDNA carried unique molecular identifiers. MiXCR, applied by TCRdb to the 5' RACE reads, yields one record per CDR3 protein. The profile shows 700,000 or so distinct CDR3 sequences, 20% to 25% of them singletons. The data also belong to a second study, concerning T cells expressing NK-cell markers. Per that paper: HCMV specificity of the expanded NKG2C+ T cell clones stayed unclear.

The chain links TRBV5-1 to TRBJ2-5; D could derive from TRBD1 or TRBD2 (5 bases each). The receptor was derived from a woman under 30 in good health. Sequenced input: PBMCs. CDR3 in DNA: TGCGCCAGCAGCTTGGGGGGGTCAGAAGAGACCCAGTACTTC. Protein: CASSLGGSEETQYF.